These 2 T cell receptor beta chains share one sample of origin, sequenced in a study of early stage breast cancer tumors. The table came from immunoSEQ multiplex PCR; TCRdb's copy has only in-frame clones and leaves some out. The sample has about 41,000 clones; around 69% are singletons. Material for sequencing was blood. The origin of the receptors is a person aged 45-60 years with breast cancer.

The V gene is TRBV5-1, the J gene TRBJ2-7; 7 nucleotides line up with TRBD1. This CDR3 is built from 14 residues. V lost 4 bases, J lost 1 base, and 5 bases stayed unmatched. Germline lookup yields CDR1 SGHRS and CDR2 YFSETQ. CDR3 in amino acids: CASSVGQDSYEQYV. In nucleotides, the CDR3 is TGCGCCAGCAGCGTAGGACAGGATTCCTACGAGCAGTACGTC.

V is TRBV10-2 and J is TRBJ2-1; 10 positions agree with TRBD2. V shed 8 bases, J shed 8 bases, and the junction held 6 bases outside the gene matches. This CDR3 region has 13 residues. Germline assignment: CDR1 WSHSY and CDR2 SAAADI. CDR3 sequence: CASLIAGGYEQFF. The DNA for the CDR3 is TGCGCCAGCCTAATAGCGGGAGGATATGAGCAGTTCTTC.